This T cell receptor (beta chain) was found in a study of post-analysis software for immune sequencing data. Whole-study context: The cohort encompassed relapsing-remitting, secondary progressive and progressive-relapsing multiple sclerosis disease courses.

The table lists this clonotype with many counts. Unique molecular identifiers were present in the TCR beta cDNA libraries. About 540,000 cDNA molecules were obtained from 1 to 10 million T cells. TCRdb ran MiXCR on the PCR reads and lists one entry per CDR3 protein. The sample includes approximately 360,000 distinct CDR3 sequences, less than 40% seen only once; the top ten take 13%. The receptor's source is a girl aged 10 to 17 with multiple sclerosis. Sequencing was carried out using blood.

The CDR3 sequence is CASSFGGNEQFF. DNA for the CDR3: TGTGCCAGCAGCTTCGGGGGCAATGAGCAGTTCTTC. The V and J genes are TRBV12-3 or TRBV12-4 and TRBJ2-1; tentatively, D is TRBD2 (6 bases). The CDR3 sequence is 12 residues long. Deletions cut 6 bases from V and 6 bases from J, with 9 bases between.